This T cell receptor (beta chain) was recovered during a study of T cells after yellow fever vaccination. At the level of the study: Preparation of the low-cell-number fractions used SMART-Seq v4 Ultra Low Input. Study results and caveats: Booster samples showed a return of most primary-vaccination clones (roughly 96% CD4, approximately 90% CD8).

TCRdb re-analysed the 5' RACE reads in MiXCR, keeping a single row per CDR3 protein. The sample lists around 65,000 distinct CDR3 sequences; 5% to 6.5% were seen once. The germline gives CDR1 SGHTA, CDR2 FQGNSA. V dropped 7 bases and J dropped 0 bases, with 15 bases sitting between them. CDR3 length: 15 residues. This clonotype occurred many times. What it binds is not known. This receptor was identified in a man aged 18 to 30 who received the YFV17D yellow fever vaccine. Sequencing was performed on CD4+ T cells sorted from PBMCs, taken around 15 days after the first yellow fever vaccination. The V gene is TRBV7-2, the J gene TRBJ1-2; D uncertain. CDR3 residues: CASTPWAPTNYGYTF. The CDR3 DNA sequence: TGTGCCAGCACCCCTTGGGCCCCAACTAACTATGGCTACACCTTC.